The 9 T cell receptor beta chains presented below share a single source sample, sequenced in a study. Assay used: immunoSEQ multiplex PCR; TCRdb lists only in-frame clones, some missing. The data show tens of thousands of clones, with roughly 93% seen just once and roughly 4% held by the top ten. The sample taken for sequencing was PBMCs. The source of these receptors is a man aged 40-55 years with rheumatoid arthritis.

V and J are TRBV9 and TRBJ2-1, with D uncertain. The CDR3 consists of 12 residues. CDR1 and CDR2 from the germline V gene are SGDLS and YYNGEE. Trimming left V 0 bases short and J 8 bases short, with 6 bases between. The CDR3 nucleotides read TGTGCCAGCAGCGTAGGCTGGGATGAGCAGTTCTTC. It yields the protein CASSVGWDEQFF.

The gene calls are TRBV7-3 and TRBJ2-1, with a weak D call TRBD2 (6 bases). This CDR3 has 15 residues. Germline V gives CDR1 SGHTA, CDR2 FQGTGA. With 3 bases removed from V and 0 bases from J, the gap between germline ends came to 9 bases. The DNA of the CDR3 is TGTGCCAGCAGCTTTAGCGGAAACTCCTACAATGAGCAGTTCTTC. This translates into CASSFSGNSYNEQFF. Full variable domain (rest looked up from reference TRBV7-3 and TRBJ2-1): GAGVSQTPSNKVTEKGKYVELRCDPISGHTALYWYRQSLGQGPEFLIYFQGTGAADDSGLPNDRFFAVRPEGSVSTLKIQRTERGDSAVYLCASSFSGNSYNEQFFGPGTRLTVL.

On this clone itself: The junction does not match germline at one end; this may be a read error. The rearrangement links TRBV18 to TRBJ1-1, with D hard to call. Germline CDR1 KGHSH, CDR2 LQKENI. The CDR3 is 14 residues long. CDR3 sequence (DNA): TGTGCCAGCTCACTTTCGACAAGGAACAGTGAAGCTTTCTTT. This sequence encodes CASSLSTRNSEAFF.

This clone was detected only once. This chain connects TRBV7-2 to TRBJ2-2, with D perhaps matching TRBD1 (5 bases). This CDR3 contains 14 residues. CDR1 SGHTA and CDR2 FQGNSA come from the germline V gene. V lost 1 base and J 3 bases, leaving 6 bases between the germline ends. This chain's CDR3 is CASSLGQYTGELFF. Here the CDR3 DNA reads TGTGCCAGCAGCTTAGGACAGTACACCGGGGAGCTGTTTTTT.

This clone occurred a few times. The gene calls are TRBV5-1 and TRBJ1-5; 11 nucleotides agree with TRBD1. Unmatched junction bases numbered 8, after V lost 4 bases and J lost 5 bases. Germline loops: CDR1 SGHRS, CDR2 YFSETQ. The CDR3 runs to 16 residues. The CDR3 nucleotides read TGCGCCAGCAGCCCGGCTGGGACAGGGGGTGATCAGCCCCAGCATTTT. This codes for CASSPAGTGGDQPQHF.

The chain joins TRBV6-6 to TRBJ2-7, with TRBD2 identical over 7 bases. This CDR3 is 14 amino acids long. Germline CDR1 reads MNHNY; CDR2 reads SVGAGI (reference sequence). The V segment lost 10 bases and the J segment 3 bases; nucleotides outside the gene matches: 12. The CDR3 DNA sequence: TGTGCCACCGAAGAAACGGGACTACACTACGAGCAGTACTTC. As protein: CATEETGLHYEQYF.

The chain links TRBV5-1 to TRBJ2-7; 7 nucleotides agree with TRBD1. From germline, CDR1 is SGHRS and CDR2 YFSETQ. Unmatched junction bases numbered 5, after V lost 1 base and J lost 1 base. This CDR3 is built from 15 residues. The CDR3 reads CASSLFDRASYEQYF. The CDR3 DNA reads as TGCGCCAGCAGCTTGTTTGACAGGGCGTCCTACGAGCAGTACTTC. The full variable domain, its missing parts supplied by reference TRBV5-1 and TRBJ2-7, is KAGVTQTPRYLIKTRGQQVTLSCSPISGHRSVSWYQQTPGQGLQFLFEYFSETQRNKGNFPGRFSGRQFSNSRSEMNVSTLELGDSALYLCASSLFDRASYEQYFGPGTRLTVT.

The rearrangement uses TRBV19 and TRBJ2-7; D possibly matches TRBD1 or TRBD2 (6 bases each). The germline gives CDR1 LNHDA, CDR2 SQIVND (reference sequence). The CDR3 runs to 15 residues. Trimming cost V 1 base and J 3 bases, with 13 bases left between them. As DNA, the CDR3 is TGTGCCAGTAGTATAGGGAGGGGCAGGGGCTACGAGCAGTACTTC. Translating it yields CASSIGRGRGYEQYF. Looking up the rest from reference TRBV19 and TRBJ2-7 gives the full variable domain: DGGITQSPKYLFRKEGQNVTLSCEQNLNHDAMYWYRQDPGQGLRLIYYSQIVNDFQKGDIAEGYSVSREKKESFPLTVTSAQKNPTAFYLCASSIGRGRGYEQYFGPGTRLTVT.

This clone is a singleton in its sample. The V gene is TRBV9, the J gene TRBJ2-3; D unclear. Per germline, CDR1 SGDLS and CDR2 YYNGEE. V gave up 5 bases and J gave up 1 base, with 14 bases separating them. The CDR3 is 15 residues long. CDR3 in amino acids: CASSSRRSRTDTQYF. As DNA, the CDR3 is TGTGCCAGCAGTTCACGGCGGAGCCGCACAGATACGCAGTATTTT.